These 25 T cell receptor beta chains share one sample of origin, sequenced in a study of T cells in Graves' hyperthyroidism and ophthalmopathy. The source material, RNA transcripts, was used to amplify TCR beta CDR3 regions. HTBI primers were used for first-round RT-PCR of the TCR CDR3. TCRdb fed the multiplex PCR reads into MiXCR, producing one record per CDR3 protein. There are some 500,000 distinct CDR3 sequences in the sample; 13% to 15% occur only once, and less than 20% lies in the top ten. Sequenced: blood. The receptors here all came from a woman under 30 with Graves' hyperthyroidism.

This clonotype appeared many times. The V call is TRBV19, the J call TRBJ2-5; D is perhaps TRBD1 (5 bases). The CDR3 has 13 residues. Trimming cost V 3 bases and J 5 bases, with 10 bases left between them. Germline CDR1 reads LNHDA; CDR2 reads SQIVND (reference sequence). CDR3 sequence: CASSMQGTETQYF. In DNA, the CDR3 is TGTGCCAGTAGTATGCAGGGTACGGAGACCCAGTACTTC.

This clonotype was counted only a few times. V usage is TRBV12-3 or TRBV12-4 and J usage is TRBJ2-1; 7 bases map to TRBD2. This CDR3 region has 14 residues. J lost 10 bases, V lost 6 bases, and 12 bases had no gene match. The CDR3 spells CASRWESETSEQFF. The CDR3 nucleotides are TGTGCCAGCAGGTGGGAGAGCGAGACTAGCGAGCAGTTCTTC.

This clonotype was recorded many times. The V and J genes are TRBV29-1 and TRBJ1-2; D gene uncertain. V was clipped by 4 bases and J by 8 bases, with 14 bases between them. The CDR3 spans 12 residues. The germline CDR1 and CDR2 sequences are SQVTM and ANQGSEA. The CDR3 nucleotides are TGCAGCGTTGCTGGTAGGACTTACGGCTACACCTTC. Residues: CSVAGRTYGYTF.

The rearrangement uses TRBV9 and TRBJ1-2, with 8 bases lining up with TRBD1. The CDR3 spans 15 residues. After removal of 0 bases from V and 4 bases from J, the junction contained 5 bases not matched to a gene. Germline CDR1 SGDLS, CDR2 YYNGEE. CDR3 protein: CASSVEAGGGYGYTF. DNA of the CDR3: TGTGCCAGCAGCGTAGAAGCAGGGGGCGGCTATGGCTACACCTTC.

This clonotype was seen at least ten times. V gene TRBV12-3 or TRBV12-4 combines with J gene TRBJ2-3; D not certain. V was shortened by 11 bases and J by 0 bases, with 18 bases between the two germline ends. CDR3 size: 15 residues. CDR3 coding DNA: TGTGCCTGCGTCGACTCCCACTTGAGCACAGATACGCAGTATTTT. This gives the protein CACVDSHLSTDTQYF.

The chain is built from TRBV11-2 and TRBJ2-1; D ambiguous. The CDR3 spans 15 residues. The V gene lost 5 bases and the J gene lost 0 bases, with 11 bases spanning the gap. In germline, CDR1 is SGHAT, CDR2 FQNNGV. The CDR3 sequence is CASSPSVYSYNEQFF. CDR3 nucleotides: TGTGCCAGCAGCCCCTCTGTGTACTCCTACAATGAGCAGTTCTTC.

The chain recombines TRBV7-2 with TRBJ2-4, with a possible D match to TRBD1 (6 bases). V lost 5 bases and J lost 0, with 14 bases in between. This CDR3 is built from 16 residues. Germline V gene sequence: CDR1 SGHTA, CDR2 FQGNSA. The CDR3 sequence: CASSQRTALAKNIQYF. The CDR3 region has the DNA TGTGCCAGCAGCCAGCGGACAGCGCTAGCCAAAAACATTCAGTACTTC.

As for this clonotype: One base away lies a much larger clone, so this may be a sequencing read error. The rearrangement joins TRBV12-3 or TRBV12-4 to TRBJ2-2; perhaps D is TRBD1 or TRBD2 (6 bases each). The CDR3 spans 15 residues. The chain's CDR3 is CASSLPGGDTGGLFF. The CDR3 DNA is TGTGCCAGCAGTTTACCAGGCGGGGACACCGGGGGGCTGTTTTTT.

The chain joins TRBV5-1 to TRBJ2-3, with 9 bases identical to TRBD2. Germline loops: CDR1 SGHRS, CDR2 YFSETQ. The J segment lost 2 bases and the V segment lost 6 bases, leaving 7 bases of the junction unmatched. The CDR3 is made up of 15 amino acids. In nucleotides, the CDR3 is TGCGCCAGCAAAAGACTAGCGGAGCCCACAGATACGCAGTATTTT. Its translation is CASKRLAEPTDTQYF.

At least ten counts were recorded for this clonotype. The chain carries TRBV5-1 and TRBJ2-2; unclear D gene. This CDR3 has 13 amino acids. The V and J ends lost 2 bases and 4 bases respectively, with 6 bases between them. The germline V gene has CDR1 SGHRS and CDR2 YFSETQ. The CDR3 here is CASSLGSTGELFF. The CDR3 nucleotides read TGCGCCAGCAGCTTAGGCAGCACCGGGGAGCTGTTTTTT.

CDR3 in DNA: TGCAGTGCTAGAGATCCCGGGACTAGCGGAGGAACTGCCTACAATGAGCAGTTCTTC. It specifies CSARDPGTSGGTAYNEQFF. The V gene is TRBV20-1, the J gene TRBJ2-1; 11 nucleotides match TRBD2. Per germline, CDR1 DFQATT and CDR2 SNEGSKA (reference sequence). The V segment lost 0 bases and the J segment 2 bases; nucleotides outside the gene matches: 12. This CDR3 spans 19 amino acids.

The chain employs TRBV19 and TRBJ1-2, with D possibly TRBD1 on 5 matching bases. The CDR3 has 12 residues. V lost 9 bases and J 0 bases, leaving 8 bases between the germline ends. CDR1 LNHDA and CDR2 SQIVND come from the germline V gene (reference sequence). The DNA for the CDR3 is TGTGCCAGGGGGGATCCTAACTATGGCTACACCTTC. Encoded protein: CARGDPNYGYTF.

The table lists this clonotype with a few counts. The chain has TRBV18 and TRBJ1-3; D unresolved. V lost 1 base and J lost 0, with 10 bases in between. The CDR3 sequence is 16 residues long. CDR1 KGHSH and CDR2 LQKENI come from the germline V gene. This CDR3 is CASSPLGSFSGNTIYF. The CDR3 coding sequence is TGTGCCAGCTCACCACTCGGGTCTTTCTCTGGAAACACCATATATTTT.

Only a few counts were recorded for this clonotype. The chain joins TRBV19 to TRBJ2-7, with D possibly called TRBD1 or TRBD2 (7 bases each). From germline, CDR1 is LNHDA and CDR2 SQIVND (reference sequence). Trimming left V 3 bases short and J 6 bases short, with 12 bases between. CDR3 length: 13 residues. The CDR3 bases are TGTGCCAGTAGTATTGACAGGGAGGGCGAGCAGTACGTC. This sequence encodes CASSIDREGEQYV.

The genes are TRBV12-3 or TRBV12-4 and TRBJ2-5; 14 bases agree with TRBD2. This CDR3 has 16 residues. Losses at the gene ends were 2 bases for V and 4 bases for J; bases not matched to a gene: 3. Here the CDR3 reads CASSLSGLAGVETQYF. DNA of the CDR3: TGTGCCAGCAGTTTATCGGGACTAGCGGGAGTAGAGACCCAGTACTTC.

The chain links TRBV2 to TRBJ2-1, with TRBD2 identical over 13 bases. Germline trimming cut 6 bases from V and 4 bases from J; bases unmatched to any gene: 6. Germline V CDR1 and CDR2: SNHLY, FYNNEI. This CDR3 spans 16 amino acids. The CDR3 is CASSGLAGVGYNEQFF. CDR3 nucleotides: TGTGCCAGCAGCGGACTAGCGGGAGTAGGGTACAATGAGCAGTTCTTC. The full variable domain, rest sourced from reference TRBV2 and TRBJ2-1, is EPEVTQTPSHQVTQMGQEVILRCVPISNHLYFYWYRQILGQKVEFLVSFYNNEISEKSEIFDDQFSVERPDGSNFTLKIRSTKLEDSAMYFCASSGLAGVGYNEQFFGPGTRLTVL.

This clonotype was counted many times. The chain recombines TRBV11-3 with TRBJ1-1; D unclear. V was pared by 1 base and J by 4 bases, with 10 bases between. CDR1 and CDR2 from the germline V gene are SGHNT and YENEEA. This CDR3 has 14 residues. Written as DNA, the CDR3 is TGTGCCAGCAGCTTAGTGACGCTTGGCACTGAAGCTTTCTTT. Translated, it gives CASSLVTLGTEAFF.

This rearrangement joins TRBV2 to TRBJ2-4; TRBD2 agrees at 10 bases. V was clipped by 6 bases and J by 0 bases; unmatched bases: 14. The length of the CDR3 is 19 residues. Germline CDR1 is SNHLY and CDR2 is FYNNEI. The CDR3 sequence: CASSQDLVAGGLAKNIQYF. Written as DNA, the CDR3 is TGTGCCAGCAGCCAAGATCTGGTAGCGGGAGGACTAGCCAAAAACATTCAGTACTTC.

The V and J genes are TRBV28 and TRBJ2-5, with 9 positions matching TRBD1. Germline CDR1 MDHEN, CDR2 SYDVKM. V shed 7 bases, J shed 2 bases, and the junction held 5 bases outside the gene matches. The CDR3 contains 14 residues. DNA for the CDR3: TGTGCCAGCACCAATGACAGGGGGCAAGAGACCCAGTACTTC. The encoded protein is CASTNDRGQETQYF. Drawing the rest from reference TRBV28 and TRBJ2-5, the complete variable domain is DVKVTQSSRYLVKRTGEKVFLECVQDMDHENMFWYRQDPGLGLRLIYFSYDVKMKEKGDIPEGYSVSREKKERFSLILESASTNQTSMYLCASTNDRGQETQYFGPGTRLLVL.

This clonotype was seen a few times. The gene calls are TRBV7-3 and TRBJ2-2, with 13 bases matching TRBD2. This CDR3 has 16 residues. J lost 9 bases, V lost 2 bases, and 6 bases had no gene match. Germline values: CDR1 SGHTA, CDR2 FQGTGA. The CDR3 loop is CASSLGRTSGSRELFF. The CDR3 DNA reads as TGTGCCAGCAGCTTAGGACGGACTAGCGGGAGTAGGGAGCTGTTTTTT.

This clonotype was seen a handful of times. A much larger clone lies a single base off, so this may be a read error. The chain carries TRBV2 and TRBJ2-7; unclear D gene. The V gene's germline CDR1 is SNHLY and CDR2 FYNNEI. This CDR3 region has 11 residues. The V gene lost 3 bases and the J gene lost 10 bases, with 10 bases spanning the gap. CDR3 sequence: CASSDALDQYF. The CDR3 DNA sequence: TGTGCCAGCAGTGATGCCTTGGATCAGTACTTC.

This clonotype was observed many times. The gene calls are TRBV12-3 or TRBV12-4 and TRBJ2-1, with TRBD2 as a possible D gene (6 bases). The CDR3 covers 14 residues. V lost 2 bases, J lost 6 bases, and 11 bases lay in between. CDR3 residues: CASSLTPGGNEQFF. The CDR3 coding sequence is TGTGCCAGCAGTTTAACTCCCGGGGGCAATGAGCAGTTCTTC.

This clonotype has ten or more counts. The V gene is TRBV3-1, the J gene TRBJ1-2, with 12 bases aligning to TRBD1. Germline V lookup: CDR1 LGHDT, CDR2 YNNKEL (reference sequence). This CDR3 has 15 amino acids. Losses at the gene ends were 1 base for V and 7 bases for J; bases not matched to a gene: 4. The CDR3 loop is CASSQGGQGARGYTF. As DNA, the CDR3 is TGTGCCAGCAGCCAAGGGGGACAGGGGGCGCGTGGCTACACCTTC.

The rearrangement joins TRBV7-2 to TRBJ1-2; tentative D call: TRBD1 (6 bases). From germline, CDR1 is SGHTA and CDR2 FQGNSA. This CDR3 has 17 residues. V was trimmed by 1 base and J by 1 base, leaving 16 bases between them. In nucleotides, the CDR3 is TGTGCCAGCAGCTTAGAATCGGGGGGACAACTTAACTATGGCTACACCTTC. It translates to CASSLESGGQLNYGYTF.

The genes are TRBV7-9 and TRBJ2-6, with 8 bases identical to TRBD2. V was pared by 0 bases and J by 3 bases, with 4 bases of the junction left unmatched. Germline-derived CDR1 and CDR2 are SEHNR and FQNEAQ (reference sequence). The CDR3 extends over 17 amino acids. CDR3 sequence reads: CASSLATGTSGANVLTF. The CDR3 coding sequence is TGTGCCAGCAGCTTAGCAACCGGGACTAGTGGGGCCAACGTCCTGACTTTC.